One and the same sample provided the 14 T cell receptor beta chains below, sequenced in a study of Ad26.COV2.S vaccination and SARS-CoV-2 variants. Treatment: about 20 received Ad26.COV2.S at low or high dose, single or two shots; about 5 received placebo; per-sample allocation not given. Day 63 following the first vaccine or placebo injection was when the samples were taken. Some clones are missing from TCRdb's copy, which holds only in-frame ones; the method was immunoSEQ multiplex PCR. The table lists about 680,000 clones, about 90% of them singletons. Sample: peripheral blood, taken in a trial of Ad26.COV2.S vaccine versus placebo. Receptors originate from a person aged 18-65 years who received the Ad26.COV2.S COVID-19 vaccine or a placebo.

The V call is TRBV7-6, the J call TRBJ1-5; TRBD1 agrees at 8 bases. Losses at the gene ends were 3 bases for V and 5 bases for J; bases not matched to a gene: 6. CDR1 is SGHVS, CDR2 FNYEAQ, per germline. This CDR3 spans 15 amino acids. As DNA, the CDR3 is TGTGCCAGCAGCTTCGGACAGGGTAGGGATCAGCCCCAGCATTTT. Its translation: CASSFGQGRDQPQHF.

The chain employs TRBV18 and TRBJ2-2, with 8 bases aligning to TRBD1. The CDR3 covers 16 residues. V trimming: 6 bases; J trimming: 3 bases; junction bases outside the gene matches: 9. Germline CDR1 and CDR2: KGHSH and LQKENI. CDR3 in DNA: TGTGCCAGCTCGGGACGACAGGGGCCTTACACCGGGGAGCTGTTTTTT. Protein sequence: CASSGRQGPYTGELFF. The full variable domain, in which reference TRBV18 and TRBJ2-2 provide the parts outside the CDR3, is NAGVMQNPRHLVRRRGQEARLRCSPMKGHSHVYWYRQLPEEGLKFMVYLQKENIIDESGMPKERFSAEFPKEGPSILRIQQVVRGDSAAYFCASSGRQGPYTGELFFGEGSRLTVL.

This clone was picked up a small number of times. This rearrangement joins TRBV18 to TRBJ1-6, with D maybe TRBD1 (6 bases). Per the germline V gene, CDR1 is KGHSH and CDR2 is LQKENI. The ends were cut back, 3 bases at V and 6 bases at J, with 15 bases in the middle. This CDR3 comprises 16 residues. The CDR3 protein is CASSPTSQGINSPLHF. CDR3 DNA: TGTGCCAGCTCACCGACCAGCCAGGGGATTAATTCACCCCTCCACTTT.

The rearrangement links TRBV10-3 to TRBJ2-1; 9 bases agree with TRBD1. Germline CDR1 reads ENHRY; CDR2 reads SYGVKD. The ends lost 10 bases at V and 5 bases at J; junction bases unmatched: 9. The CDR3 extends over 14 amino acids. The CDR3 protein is CATGGQGRNNEQFF. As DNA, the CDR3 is TGTGCCACCGGGGGACAGGGTCGCAACAATGAGCAGTTCTTC.

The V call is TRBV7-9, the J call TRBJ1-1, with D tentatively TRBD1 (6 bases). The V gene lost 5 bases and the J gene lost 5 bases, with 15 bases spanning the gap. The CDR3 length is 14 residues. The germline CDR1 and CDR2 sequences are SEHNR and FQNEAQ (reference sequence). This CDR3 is CASSPRGGWTEAFF. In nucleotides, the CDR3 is TGTGCCAGCAGCCCAAGGGGGGGTTGGACTGAAGCTTTCTTT.

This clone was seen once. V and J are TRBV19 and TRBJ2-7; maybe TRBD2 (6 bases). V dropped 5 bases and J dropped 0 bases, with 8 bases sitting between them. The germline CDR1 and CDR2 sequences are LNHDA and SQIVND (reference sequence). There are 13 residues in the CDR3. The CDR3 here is CASSAGSSYEQYF. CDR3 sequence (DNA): TGTGCCAGTAGTGCGGGATCCTCCTACGAGCAGTACTTC.

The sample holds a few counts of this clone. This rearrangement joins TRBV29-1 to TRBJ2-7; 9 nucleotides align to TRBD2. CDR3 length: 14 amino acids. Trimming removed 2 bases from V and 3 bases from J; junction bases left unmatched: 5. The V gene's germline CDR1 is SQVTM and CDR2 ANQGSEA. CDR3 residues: CSVERREGFYEQYF. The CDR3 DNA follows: TGCAGCGTTGAAAGGCGGGAGGGCTTCTACGAGCAGTACTTC.

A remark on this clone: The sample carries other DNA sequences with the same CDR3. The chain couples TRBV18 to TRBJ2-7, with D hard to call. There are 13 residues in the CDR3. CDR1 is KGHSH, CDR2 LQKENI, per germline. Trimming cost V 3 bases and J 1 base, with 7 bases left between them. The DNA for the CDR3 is TGTGCCAGCTCACCTTCGGGTTCCTACGAGCAGTACTTC. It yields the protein CASSPSGSYEQYF. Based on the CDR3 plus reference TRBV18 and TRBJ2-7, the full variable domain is NAGVMQNPRHLVRRRGQEARLRCSPMKGHSHVYWYRQLPEEGLKFMVYLQKENIIDESGMPKERFSAEFPKEGPSILRIQQVVRGDSAAYFCASSPSGSYEQYFGPGTRLTVT.

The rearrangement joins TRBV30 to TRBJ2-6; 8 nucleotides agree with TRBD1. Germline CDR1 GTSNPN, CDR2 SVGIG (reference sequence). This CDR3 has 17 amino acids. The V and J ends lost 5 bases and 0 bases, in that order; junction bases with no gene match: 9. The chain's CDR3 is CAWAPRDRRSGANVLTF. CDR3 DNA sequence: TGTGCCTGGGCTCCCCGGGACAGGCGCTCTGGGGCCAACGTCCTGACTTTC.

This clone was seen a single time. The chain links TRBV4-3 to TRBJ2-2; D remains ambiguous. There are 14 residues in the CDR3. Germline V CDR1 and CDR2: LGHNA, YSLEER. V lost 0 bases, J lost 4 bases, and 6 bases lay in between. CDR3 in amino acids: CASSQEIITGELFF. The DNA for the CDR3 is TGCGCCAGCAGCCAAGAGATCATCACCGGGGAGCTGTTTTTT.

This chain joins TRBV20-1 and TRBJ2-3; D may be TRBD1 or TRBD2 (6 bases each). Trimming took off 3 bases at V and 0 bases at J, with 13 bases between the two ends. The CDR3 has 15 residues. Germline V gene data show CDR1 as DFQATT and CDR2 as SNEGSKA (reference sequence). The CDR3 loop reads CSASSQGTSTDTQYF. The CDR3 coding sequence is TGCAGTGCTAGTTCTCAGGGGACTAGCACAGATACGCAGTATTTT.

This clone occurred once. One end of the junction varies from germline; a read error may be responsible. The CDR3 reads CASSDPLDGYRGSSSEQYF. The CDR3 nucleotides read TGTGCCAGCAGCGATCCTCTCGATGGCTACAGGGGCTCATCCTCCGAGCAGTACTTC. V and J are TRBV9 and TRBJ2-7, with 7 positions matching TRBD1. CDR1 and CDR2 (germline): SGDLS, YYNGEE. CDR3 size: 19 residues.

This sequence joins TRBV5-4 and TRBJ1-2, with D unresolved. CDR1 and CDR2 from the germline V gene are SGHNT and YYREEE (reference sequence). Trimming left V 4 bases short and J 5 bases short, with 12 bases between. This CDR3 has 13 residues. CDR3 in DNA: TGTGCCAGCAGCAGGATAGACGAATATGGCTACACCTTC. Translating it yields CASSRIDEYGYTF.

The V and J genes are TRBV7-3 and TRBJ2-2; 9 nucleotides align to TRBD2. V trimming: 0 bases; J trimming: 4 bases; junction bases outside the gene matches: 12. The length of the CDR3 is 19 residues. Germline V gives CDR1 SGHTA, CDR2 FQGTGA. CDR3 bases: TGTGCCAGCAGCTTAACGGGCAATAGCGGGGGAAAAGGCACCGGGGAGCTGTTTTTT. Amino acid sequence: CASSLTGNSGGKGTGELFF.